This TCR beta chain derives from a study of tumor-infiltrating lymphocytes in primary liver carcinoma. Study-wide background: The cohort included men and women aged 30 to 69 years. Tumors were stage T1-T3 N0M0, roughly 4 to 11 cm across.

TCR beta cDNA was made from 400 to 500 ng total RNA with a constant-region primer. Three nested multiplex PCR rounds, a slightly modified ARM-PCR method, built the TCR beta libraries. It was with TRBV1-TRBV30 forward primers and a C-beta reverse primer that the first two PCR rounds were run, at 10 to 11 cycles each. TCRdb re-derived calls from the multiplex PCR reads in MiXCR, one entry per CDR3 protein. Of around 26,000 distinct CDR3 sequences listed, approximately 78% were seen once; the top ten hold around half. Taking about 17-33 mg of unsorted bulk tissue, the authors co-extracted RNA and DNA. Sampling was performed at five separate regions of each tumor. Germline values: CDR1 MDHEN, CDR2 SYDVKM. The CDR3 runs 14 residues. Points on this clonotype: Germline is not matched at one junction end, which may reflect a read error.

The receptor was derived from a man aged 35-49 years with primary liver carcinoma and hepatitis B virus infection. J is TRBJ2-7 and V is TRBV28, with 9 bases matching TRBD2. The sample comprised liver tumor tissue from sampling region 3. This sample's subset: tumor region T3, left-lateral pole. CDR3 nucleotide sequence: TGTGCCAACAGTCTCCTAGCGGGAACCTACGAGCAGTACTTC. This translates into CANSLLAGTYEQYF.